The 22 T cell receptor beta chains below all came from one sample that was sequenced in a study of immune heterogeneity within non-small cell lung tumors. Using 32 V and 13 J primers, multiplex PCR amplified TCR beta CDR3. Using its own MiXCR run on the multiplex PCR reads, TCRdb lists one record per CDR3 protein. Found here are about 22,000 distinct CDR3 sequences, under 35% of them singletons; the top ten hold around 4.5%. Template input was genomic DNA from bulk tumor (around 630 ng per sample). In surgery, several biopsies were collected from each primary tumor at widely spaced sites. It was patients with untreated, newly diagnosed non-small cell lung cancer who underwent curative surgery. Material: lung tumor tissue. These receptors were collected from a man in his forties with non-small cell lung cancer.

A note on this clonotype: A much larger clone lies one base from this, so it may be a read error. The rearrangement uses TRBV19 and TRBJ2-2; the D gene could be TRBD1 or TRBD2 (5 bases each). Deletions cut 10 bases from V and 6 bases from J, with 21 bases between. The CDR3 contains 15 residues. Germline V gene data show CDR1 as LNHDA and CDR2 as SQIVND (reference sequence). The CDR3 coding sequence is TGTGCCAATATGGGACCCCGGACTGCGGCCGGGGAGCTGTTTTTT. It specifies CANMGPRTAAGELFF.

As concerns this clonotype: Given a much more abundant clone one base away, this may be a read error. The rearrangement links TRBV12-3 or TRBV12-4 to TRBJ2-7, with unresolved D. The CDR3 consists of 14 residues. The V end lost 6 bases, the J end lost 2 bases, and 14 bases lay between the germline ends. The CDR3 nucleotides read TGTGCCAGCAGGGCTGGGGATGGAGCCTACGAGCAGTACTTC. The encoded protein is CASRAGDGAYEQYF.

This clonotype showed up many times. The rearrangement uses TRBV20-1 and TRBJ1-4, with D perhaps TRBD1 (5 bases). CDR1 is DFQATT, CDR2 SNEGSKA, per germline (reference sequence). With 1 base removed from V and 6 bases from J, the gap between germline ends came to 15 bases. The CDR3 length is 15 residues. CDR3 sequence: CSARVGGTRDEKLFF. The CDR3 DNA reads as TGCAGTGCTAGAGTCGGGGGTACGAGGGATGAAAAACTGTTTTTT.

This clonotype appeared many times. The gene calls are TRBV11-1 and TRBJ2-7, with 8 bases fitting TRBD1. The CDR3 sequence is 14 residues long. Germline loops: CDR1 SGHAT, CDR2 FQDESV (reference sequence). After removal of 5 bases from V and 5 bases from J, the junction contained 8 bases not matched to a gene. In DNA form, the CDR3 reads TGTGCCAGCAGCCCACTCAGGGGGCACCACGAGCAGTACTTC. Protein sequence: CASSPLRGHHEQYF. Full variable domain (outside the CDR3, taken from reference TRBV11-1 and TRBJ2-7): EAEVAQSPRYKITEKSQAVAFWCDPISGHATLYWYRQILGQGPELLVQFQDESVVDDSQLPKDRFSAERLKGVDSTLKIQPAELGDSAMYLCASSPLRGHHEQYFGPGTRLTVT.

This clonotype has at least ten counts. The chain has TRBV24-1 and TRBJ2-1; 10 bases fit TRBD2. V dropped 3 bases and J dropped 9; count of bases not matched to a gene: 10. The CDR3 is made up of 16 amino acids. The V gene's germline CDR1 is KGHDR and CDR2 SFDVKD. The CDR3 nucleotides are TGTGCCACCAGTGATCTCGAGGCTAGCGGGAGAGGTGAGCAGTTCTTC. It is translated as CATSDLEASGRGEQFF.

V is TRBV5-1 and J is TRBJ2-5; TRBD2 agrees at 7 bases. CDR3 size: 16 residues. V shed 0 bases and J 4 bases; nucleotides not matched to a gene: 9. CDR1 and CDR2 from the germline V gene are SGHRS and YFSETQ. CDR3 DNA: TGCGCCAGCAGCTTGGGAGGGAGGGCCGGGCTAGAGACCCAGTACTTC. This codes for CASSLGGRAGLETQYF. Using reference TRBV5-1 and TRBJ2-5 for the parts outside the CDR3, the full variable domain is KAGVTQTPRYLIKTRGQQVTLSCSPISGHRSVSWYQQTPGQGLQFLFEYFSETQRNKGNFPGRFSGRQFSNSRSEMNVSTLELGDSALYLCASSLGGRAGLETQYFGPGTRLLVL.

By frequency in the sample, this clonotype is medium-sized. The chain has TRBV19 and TRBJ2-7; 8 bases line up with TRBD2. The V and J ends lost 2 bases and 0 bases, in that order; junction bases with no gene match: 0. This CDR3 is built from 14 residues. The V gene's germline CDR1 is LNHDA and CDR2 SQIVND (reference sequence). The chain's CDR3 is CASSISGSSYEQYF. The CDR3 DNA reads TGTGCCAGTAGTATAAGCGGGAGCTCCTACGAGCAGTACTTC.

The chain employs TRBV7-9 and TRBJ2-7; TRBD1 is a possible D gene (6 bases). Germline CDR1 and CDR2: SEHNR and FQNEAQ (reference sequence). Trimming cost V 5 bases and J 1 base, with 15 bases left between them. The CDR3 consists of 15 residues. This CDR3 is CASSRTASGSYEQYF. CDR3 nucleotides: TGTGCCAGCAGCCGGACAGCAAGTGGGTCCTACGAGCAGTACTTC.

On this clonotype: A much larger clone is a single base away; this may be a read error. This chain connects TRBV4-2 to TRBJ2-2, with D possibly being TRBD2 (6 bases). The germline gives CDR1 LGHNA, CDR2 YNFKEQ. V was cut by 0 bases and J by 7 bases, with 18 bases left in between. The CDR3 is 17 residues long. CDR3 sequence reads: CASSQDIGSGRRGELFF. CDR3 in DNA: TGTGCCAGCAGCCAAGATATCGGATCAGGGAGGCGCGGGGAGCTGTTTTTT.

The V call is TRBV7-9, the J call TRBJ1-3, with D possibly TRBD1 on 5 matching bases. The CDR3 contains 12 residues. V was cut by 8 bases and J by 0 bases, with 5 bases left in between. Germline V CDR1 and CDR2: SEHNR, FQNEAQ (reference sequence). The CDR3 region is CASGTSGNTIYF. CDR3 coding DNA: TGTGCCAGCGGGACCTCTGGAAACACCATATATTTT.

This chain joins TRBV4-3 and TRBJ2-1; 7 nucleotides match TRBD1. Germline CDR1 reads LGHNA; CDR2 reads YSLEER. CDR3 length: 15 residues. V was pared by 1 base and J by 2 bases, with 2 bases of the junction left unmatched. CDR3 coding DNA: TGCGCCAGCAGCCAAGGACAGGGCCCCTACAATGAGCAGTTCTTC. Encoded protein: CASSQGQGPYNEQFF.

This chain links TRBV9 with TRBJ2-3, with TRBD2 identical over 9 bases. V shed 4 bases, J shed 5 bases, and the junction held 8 bases outside the gene matches. The CDR3 runs 15 residues. The germline gives CDR1 SGDLS, CDR2 YYNGEE. The CDR3: CASSLAGVMGDTQYF. Here the CDR3 DNA reads TGTGCCAGCAGCTTAGCGGGAGTAATGGGAGATACGCAGTATTTT.

This clonotype was detected ten times or more. The rearrangement uses TRBV2 and TRBJ1-5; D remains ambiguous. CDR3 size: 16 residues. The V end lost 2 bases, the J end lost 0 bases, and 11 bases lay between the germline ends. Germline-derived CDR1 and CDR2 are SNHLY and FYNNEI. The CDR3 coding sequence is TGTGCCAGCAGTGAAAGGCTACCGGGTAGCAATCAGCCCCAGCATTTT. Protein: CASSERLPGSNQPQHF.

In this sample, this clonotype is medium-sized. The chain carries TRBV11-2 and TRBJ2-3, with 10 bases matching TRBD2. Germline CDR1 SGHAT, CDR2 FQNNGV. This CDR3 contains 15 residues. V lost 6 bases, J lost 1 base, and 4 bases stayed unmatched. The CDR3 DNA reads as TGTGCCAGCAGTTCTAGCGGGAGCCGCACAGATACGCAGTATTTT. It codes for CASSSSGSRTDTQYF.

The DNA of the CDR3 is TGTGCCTCGAGAAACGACACCGGGGAGCTGTTTTTT. The encoded protein is CASRNDTGELFF. The chain employs TRBV10-3 and TRBJ2-2; D is unclear. Trimming shortened V by 11 bases and J by 3 bases, and 10 bases separated the two germline ends. The CDR3 covers 12 residues. Germline V CDR1 and CDR2: ENHRY, SYGVKD.

This clonotype has a handful of counts. V gene TRBV12-5 combines with J gene TRBJ2-5; 10 nucleotides align to TRBD2. The germline V gene encodes CDR1 LGHNT and CDR2 FRNRAP. V lost 6 bases and J lost 4; bases outside the gene matches: 11. The CDR3 is made up of 16 amino acids. The CDR3 DNA follows: TGTGCTAGTGGATACGGTCCCGGGACTAGCGTAGAGACCCAGTACTTC. Translation gives CASGYGPGTSVETQYF.

This clonotype was seen at least ten times. V gene TRBV19 combines with J gene TRBJ1-3, with D possibly being TRBD1 (5 bases). CDR3 length equals 16 residues. V shed 1 base and J shed 4 bases, with 14 bases lying between them. Germline V gene sequence: CDR1 LNHDA, CDR2 SQIVND (reference sequence). The CDR3 loop reads CASSIGRIQGGNTIYF. CDR3 nucleotides: TGTGCCAGTAGTATAGGTCGGATCCAGGGAGGAAACACCATATATTTT.

This rearrangement joins TRBV19 to TRBJ2-1; TRBD1 matches 9 bases. Germline V CDR1 and CDR2: LNHDA, SQIVND (reference sequence). There are 16 residues in the CDR3. The V and J ends lost 4 bases and 0 bases, in that order; junction bases with no gene match: 4. CDR3 amino acids: CASSNLQGASYNEQFF. The CDR3 DNA reads TGTGCCAGTAGTAACCTACAGGGGGCCTCCTACAATGAGCAGTTCTTC.

This clonotype was picked up many times. V usage is TRBV6-6 and J usage is TRBJ1-6, with D unclear. V was trimmed by 2 bases and J by 0 bases, leaving 11 bases between them. Germline V CDR1 and CDR2: MNHNY, SVGAGI (reference sequence). The CDR3 has 17 residues. CDR3: CASSYVSESSYNSPLHF. For the CDR3, the DNA is TGTGCCAGCAGTTACGTCAGTGAGAGCTCCTATAATTCACCCCTCCACTTT.

This clonotype has at least ten counts. The chain recombines TRBV6-1 with TRBJ1-1, with 8 bases matching TRBD1. The V and J ends lost 5 bases and 2 bases, in that order; junction bases with no gene match: 4. Germline CDR1 reads MNHNS; CDR2 reads SASEGT. The CDR3 consists of 14 residues. CDR3: CASSWTGINTEAFF. In DNA, the CDR3 is TGTGCCAGCAGTTGGACAGGGATTAACACTGAAGCTTTCTTT.

This clonotype is termed medium-sized. The chain employs TRBV6-4 and TRBJ2-7; D may be TRBD1 (6 bases). Germline loops: CDR1 MRHNA, CDR2 SNTAGT. The V and J ends lost 4 bases and 5 bases respectively, with 27 bases between them. The CDR3 has 18 residues. The CDR3 here is CASSGPAQGLGRTHEQYF. Here the CDR3 DNA reads TGTGCCAGCAGTGGACCCGCCCAGGGGTTAGGTCGTACCCACGAGCAGTACTTC.

Note on this clonotype: An end of the junction differs from the germline gene, which may be a read error. This chain joins TRBV12-3 or TRBV12-4 and TRBJ1-5, with TRBD1 matching over 8 bases. The CDR3 covers 13 residues. CDR3 amino acids: CASSLSQGEPLHF. CDR3 DNA sequence: TGTGCCAGCAGTTTGTCACAGGGGGAGCCCCTGCATTTT.